Below, 17 T cell receptor beta chains from the same sample are listed, as sequenced in a study of regulatory T cells in long-lasting Graves disease. CDR3-region Arm-PCR and iRepertoire HTBI primers produced the TCR beta libraries. Using its own MiXCR run on the multiplex PCR reads, TCRdb lists one record per CDR3 protein. The sample carries 350,000 to 550,000 distinct CDR3 sequences, approximately 15% recorded once. Documented time point: newly diagnosed GD, antithyroid drugs for less than 3 months. PBMCs were the source of the RNA used for TCR sequencing. This sample was shared with a second study, whose subject was T cells in Graves' hyperthyroidism and ophthalmopathy.

Sample: peripheral blood mononuclear cells (PBMCs), taken at new diagnosis, from a patient treated with antithyroid drugs. These receptors were obtained from a woman aged 45-65 years with Graves disease.

In its sample, this clonotype was seen a few times. The CDR3 protein is CASSLNRGVGEQFF. The CDR3 DNA is TGTGCCAGCAGCTTAAATCGGGGGGTGGGTGAGCAGTTCTTC. The chain uses TRBV5-4 and TRBJ2-1, with TRBD2 matching 7 bases. Per germline, CDR1 SGHNT and CDR2 YYREEE (reference sequence). This CDR3 has 14 amino acids. The ends lost 2 bases at V and 9 bases at J; junction bases unmatched: 8.

This clonotype was counted at least ten times. This chain joins TRBV2 and TRBJ1-3; tentative D call: TRBD1 (5 bases). The CDR3 length is 16 residues. Germline V lookup: CDR1 SNHLY, CDR2 FYNNEI. V lost 4 bases and J lost 0, with 13 bases in between. In nucleotides, the CDR3 is TGTGCCAGCAGTGTCGAGGAGACAGTCTCTGGAAACACCATATATTTT. Amino acids: CASSVEETVSGNTIYF.

This clonotype was counted ten times or more. The chain links TRBV12-3 or TRBV12-4 to TRBJ2-1; the match to TRBD1 covers 7 bases. CDR3 length: 15 amino acids. V gave up 6 bases and J gave up 4 bases; unmatched junction bases: 9. The CDR3 protein is CASSPMTGKYNEQFF. In nucleotides, the CDR3 is TGTGCCAGCAGCCCTATGACAGGGAAATACAATGAGCAGTTCTTC.

On this clonotype: This could be a read error, since a much larger clone is one nucleotide away. The chain combines TRBV7-9 with TRBJ1-5; D is unclear. The CDR3 extends over 13 amino acids. V lost 4 bases to trimming and J lost 6 bases, with 10 bases between them. CDR1 is SEHNR, CDR2 FQNEAQ, per germline (reference sequence). Here the CDR3 reads CASSSPASQPQHF. CDR3 nucleotides: TGTGCCAGCAGCTCCCCGGCCAGTCAGCCCCAGCATTTT. The full variable domain, with the rest looked up from reference TRBV7-9 and TRBJ1-5, is DTGVSQNPRHKITKRGQNVTFRCDPISEHNRLYWYRQTLGQGPEFLTYFQNEAQLEKSRLLSDRFSAERPKGSFSTLEIQRTEQGDSAMYLCASSSPASQPQHFGDGTRLSIL.

This clonotype has ten or more counts. This sequence joins TRBV6-2 or TRBV6-3 and TRBJ2-1; possibly TRBD2 for D (7 bases). The CDR3 runs 16 residues. Germline-derived CDR1 and CDR2 are MNHEY and SVGEGT. V lost 5 bases and J lost 4, with 18 bases in between. Here the CDR3 reads CASSDPGASGYNEQFF. The CDR3 DNA reads TGTGCCAGCAGTGACCCGGGGGCTAGCGGATACAATGAGCAGTTCTTC.

This clonotype was observed many times. The chain joins TRBV10-1 to TRBJ2-3, with D perhaps TRBD2 (5 bases). CDR1 is WNHNN and CDR2 is SYGVQD in the germline V gene (reference sequence). Between the trimmed V and J ends, which lost 7 bases and 0 bases, there was a span of 20 bases. CDR3 length equals 17 residues. CDR3 residues: CASTIPPERPSTDTQYF. CDR3 DNA sequence: TGCGCCAGCACGATACCCCCTGAGCGGCCTAGCACAGATACGCAGTATTTT.

This clonotype has a count of ten or more. The chain carries TRBV10-3 and TRBJ2-7; D unresolved. V gave up 10 bases and J gave up 4 bases, with 17 bases separating them. Germline V gives CDR1 ENHRY, CDR2 SYGVKD. This CDR3 is 13 amino acids long. CDR3 nucleotide sequence: TGTGCCACCGCCGTCCCGAATACGTACGAGCAGTACTTC. Amino acids: CATAVPNTYEQYF.

This clonotype appeared many times. The V and J genes are TRBV28 and TRBJ2-7; D is unresolved. The CDR3 totals 11 residues. The V gene lost 2 bases and the J gene lost 4 bases, with 3 bases spanning the gap. Germline V gene data show CDR1 as MDHEN and CDR2 as SYDVKM. The CDR3 DNA sequence: TGTGCCAGCAGTTTACGATACGAGCAGTACTTC. The encoded protein is CASSLRYEQYF.

This rearrangement joins TRBV19 to TRBJ1-5; 9 bases fit TRBD1. Germline loops: CDR1 LNHDA, CDR2 SQIVND (reference sequence). Unmatched junction bases numbered 1, after V lost 7 bases and J lost 6 bases. This CDR3 region has 12 residues. The CDR3 loop reads CASKDRGQPQHF. CDR3 bases: TGTGCCAGTAAGGACAGGGGTCAGCCCCAGCATTTT.

To note about this clonotype: Being one base from a much bigger clone, this may be a read error. The chain has TRBV2 and TRBJ1-2, with D hard to call. Germline CDR1 is SNHLY and CDR2 is FYNNEI. V was shortened by 3 bases and J by 2 bases, with 13 bases between the two germline ends. There are 15 residues in the CDR3. The CDR3 reads CASSDPLMRNYGYTF. The CDR3 DNA reads TGTGCCAGCAGTGACCCCCTGATGAGAAACTATGGCTACACCTTC.

This clonotype was seen ten or more times. The rearrangement links TRBV27 to TRBJ2-1, with TRBD2 matching 11 bases. The CDR3 is 16 amino acids. Germline loops: CDR1 MNHEY, CDR2 SMNVEV (reference sequence). V lost 4 bases to trimming and J lost 5 bases; unmatched junction nucleotides: 7. Written as DNA, the CDR3 is TGTGCCAGCAGTTCCCTACGACTAGCGGGAAACAATGAGCAGTTCTTC. Its protein is CASSSLRLAGNNEQFF.

At least ten counts were recorded for this clonotype. This chain uses TRBV28 with TRBJ2-1, with D maybe TRBD2 (5 bases). The germline V and J ends were trimmed by 1 base and 5 bases, with 12 bases remaining between them. The CDR3 consists of 15 residues. Germline loops: CDR1 MDHEN, CDR2 SYDVKM. The CDR3 loop is CASSLYGKEHNEQFF. As DNA, the CDR3 is TGTGCCAGCAGTTTATACGGGAAGGAACACAATGAGCAGTTCTTC.

This clonotype was counted only a few times. The chain couples TRBV25-1 to TRBJ2-1, with 8 positions matching TRBD2. The ends lost 10 bases at V and 3 bases at J; junction bases unmatched: 8. This CDR3 has 14 residues. Germline-derived CDR1 and CDR2 are MGHDK and SYGVNS. The CDR3, as DNA: TGTGCCACCTCACTAGCGGCGGACTACAATGAGCAGTTCTTC. It encodes CATSLAADYNEQFF.

This chain joins TRBV7-3 and TRBJ2-1, with 7 bases matching TRBD1. The CDR3 is made up of 15 amino acids. Germline CDR1 SGHTA, CDR2 FQGTGA. J lost 3 bases, V lost 5 bases, and 7 bases had no gene match. For the CDR3, the DNA is TGTGCCAGCAGCCCCGACCGGGACAGCTACAATGAGCAGTTCTTC. Translated: CASSPDRDSYNEQFF.

This clonotype was found many times. V is TRBV7-9 and J is TRBJ1-1; unclear D gene. The V end lost 6 bases, the J end lost 2 bases, and 10 bases lay between the germline ends. This CDR3 has 13 residues. Germline values: CDR1 SEHNR, CDR2 FQNEAQ (reference sequence). CDR3 coding DNA: TGTGCCAGCAGAGGTAATGCAAACACTGAAGCTTTCTTT. The encoded protein is CASRGNANTEAFF. The full variable domain, with the rest looked up from reference TRBV7-9 and TRBJ1-1, is DTGVSQNPRHKITKRGQNVTFRCDPISEHNRLYWYRQTLGQGPEFLTYFQNEAQLEKSRLLSDRFSAERPKGSFSTLEIQRTEQGDSAMYLCASRGNANTEAFFGQGTRLTVV.

This clonotype was observed a handful of times. V gene TRBV19 combines with J gene TRBJ2-7; D is perhaps TRBD1 or TRBD2 (6 bases each). The germline V and J ends were trimmed by 5 bases and 6 bases, with 17 bases remaining between them. Germline lookup yields CDR1 LNHDA and CDR2 SQIVND (reference sequence). CDR3 length equals 14 residues. The CDR3 DNA follows: TGTGCCAGTAGTGGGGGGACACTTGCAGGCGAGCAGTACTTC. This codes for CASSGGTLAGEQYF.

The chain joins TRBV5-6 to TRBJ2-7, with D tentatively TRBD1 (5 bases). The CDR3 loop spans 14 amino acids. CDR1 SGHDT and CDR2 YYEEEE come from the germline V gene. Trimming shortened V by 0 bases and J by 6 bases, and 13 bases separated the two germline ends. CDR3: CASSLESGHSEQYF. The CDR3 DNA follows: TGTGCCAGCAGCTTGGAGTCAGGGCATTCCGAGCAGTACTTC.